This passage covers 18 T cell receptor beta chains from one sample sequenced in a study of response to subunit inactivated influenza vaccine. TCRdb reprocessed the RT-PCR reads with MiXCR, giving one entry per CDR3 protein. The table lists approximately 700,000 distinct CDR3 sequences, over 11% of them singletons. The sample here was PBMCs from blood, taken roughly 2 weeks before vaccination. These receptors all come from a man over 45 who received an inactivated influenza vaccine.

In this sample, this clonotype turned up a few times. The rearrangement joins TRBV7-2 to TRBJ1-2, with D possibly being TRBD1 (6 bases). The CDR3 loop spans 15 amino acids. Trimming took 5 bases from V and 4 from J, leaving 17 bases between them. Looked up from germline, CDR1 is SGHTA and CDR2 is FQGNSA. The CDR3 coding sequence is TGTGCCAGCAGCCCGGGGGGACACCAGTTCTATGGCTACACCTTC. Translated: CASSPGGHQFYGYTF.

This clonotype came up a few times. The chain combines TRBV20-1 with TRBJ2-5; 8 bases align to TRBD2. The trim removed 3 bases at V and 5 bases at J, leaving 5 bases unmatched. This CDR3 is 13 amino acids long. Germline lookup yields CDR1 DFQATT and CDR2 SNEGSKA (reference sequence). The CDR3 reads CSASGGAWETQYF. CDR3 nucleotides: TGCAGTGCTAGCGGGGGGGCCTGGGAGACCCAGTACTTC.

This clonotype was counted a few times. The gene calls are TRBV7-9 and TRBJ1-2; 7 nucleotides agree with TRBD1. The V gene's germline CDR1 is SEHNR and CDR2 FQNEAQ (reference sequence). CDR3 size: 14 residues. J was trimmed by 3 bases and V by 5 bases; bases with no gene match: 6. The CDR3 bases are TGTGCCAGCAGCGCCAACAGGGGTTACTATGGCTACACCTTC. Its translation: CASSANRGYYGYTF.

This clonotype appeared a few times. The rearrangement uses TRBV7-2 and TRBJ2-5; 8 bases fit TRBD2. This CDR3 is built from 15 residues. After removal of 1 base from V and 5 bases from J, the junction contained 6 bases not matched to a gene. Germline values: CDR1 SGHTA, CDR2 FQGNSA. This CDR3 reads CASSLGGLVAETQYF. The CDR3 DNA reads TGTGCCAGCAGCTTAGGGGGACTAGTCGCGGAGACCCAGTACTTC. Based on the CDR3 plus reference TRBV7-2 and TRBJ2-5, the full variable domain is GAGVSQSPSNKVTEKGKDVELRCDPISGHTALYWYRQSLGQGLEFLIYFQGNSAPDKSGLPSDRFSAERTGGSVSTLTIQRTQQEDSAVYLCASSLGGLVAETQYFGPGTRLLVL.

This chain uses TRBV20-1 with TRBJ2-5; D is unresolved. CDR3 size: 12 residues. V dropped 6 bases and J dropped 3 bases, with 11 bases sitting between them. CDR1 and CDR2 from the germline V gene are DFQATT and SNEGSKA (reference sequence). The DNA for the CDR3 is TGCAGTGCGCGGACGGTAAAAGAGACCCAGTACTTC. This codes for CSARTVKETQYF.

The CDR3 sequence: CASRKIAGRQETQYF. The DNA for the CDR3 is TGCGCCAGCAGGAAGATAGCGGGACGGCAAGAGACCCAGTACTTC. This chain uses TRBV5-1 with TRBJ2-5, with TRBD2 identical over 8 bases. Losses at the gene ends were 5 bases for V and 2 bases for J; bases not matched to a gene: 8. The CDR3 runs to 15 residues. The germline gives CDR1 SGHRS, CDR2 YFSETQ. The variable domain in full, completed from reference TRBV5-1 and TRBJ2-5, reads KAGVTQTPRYLIKTRGQQVTLSCSPISGHRSVSWYQQTPGQGLQFLFEYFSETQRNKGNFPGRFSGRQFSNSRSEMNVSTLELGDSALYLCASRKIAGRQETQYFGPGTRLLVL.

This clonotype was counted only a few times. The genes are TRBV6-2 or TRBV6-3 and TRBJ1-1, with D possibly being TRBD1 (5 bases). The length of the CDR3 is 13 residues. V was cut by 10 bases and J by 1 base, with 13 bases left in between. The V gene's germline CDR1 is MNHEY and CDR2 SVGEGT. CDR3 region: CATMDGGNTEAFF. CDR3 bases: TGTGCCACCATGGACGGGGGGAACACTGAAGCTTTCTTT.

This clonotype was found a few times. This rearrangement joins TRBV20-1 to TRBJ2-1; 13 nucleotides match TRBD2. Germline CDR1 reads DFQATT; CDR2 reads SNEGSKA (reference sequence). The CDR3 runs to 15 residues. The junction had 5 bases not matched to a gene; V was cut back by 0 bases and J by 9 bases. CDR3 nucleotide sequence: TGCAGTGCTAGAGATTGGACTAGCGGGAGTGTTGAGCAGTTCTTC. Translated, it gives CSARDWTSGSVEQFF.

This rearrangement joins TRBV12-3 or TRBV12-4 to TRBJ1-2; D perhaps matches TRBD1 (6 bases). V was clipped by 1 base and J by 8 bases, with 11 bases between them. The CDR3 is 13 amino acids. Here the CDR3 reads CASSLVGGLGYTF. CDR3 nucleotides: TGTGCCAGCAGTTTAGTGGGGGGGCTAGGCTACACCTTC.

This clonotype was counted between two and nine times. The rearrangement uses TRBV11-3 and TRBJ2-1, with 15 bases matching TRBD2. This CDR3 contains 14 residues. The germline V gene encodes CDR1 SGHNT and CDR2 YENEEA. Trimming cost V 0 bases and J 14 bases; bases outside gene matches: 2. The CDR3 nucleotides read TGTGCCAGCAGCTTAGAAGGGACTAGCGGGAGGAAGTTCTTC. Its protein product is CASSLEGTSGRKFF.

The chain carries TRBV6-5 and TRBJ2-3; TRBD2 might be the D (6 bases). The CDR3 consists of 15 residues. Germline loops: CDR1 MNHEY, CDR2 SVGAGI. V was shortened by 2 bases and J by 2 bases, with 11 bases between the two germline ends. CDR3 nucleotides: TGTGCCAGCAGTTACAGGGGACTTGCCACAGATACGCAGTATTTT. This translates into CASSYRGLATDTQYF.

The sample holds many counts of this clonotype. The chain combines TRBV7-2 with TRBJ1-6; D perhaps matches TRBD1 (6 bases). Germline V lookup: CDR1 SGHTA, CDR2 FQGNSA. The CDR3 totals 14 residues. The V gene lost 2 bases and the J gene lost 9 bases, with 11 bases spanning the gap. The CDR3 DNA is TGTGCCAGCAGCTTATCCAGGGGTGGTTCACCCCTCCACTTT. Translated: CASSLSRGGSPLHF.

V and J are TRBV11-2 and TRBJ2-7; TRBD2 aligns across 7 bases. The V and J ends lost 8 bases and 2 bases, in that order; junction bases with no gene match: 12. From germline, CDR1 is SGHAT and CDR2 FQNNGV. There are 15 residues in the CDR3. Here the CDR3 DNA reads TGTGCCAGCCGCGGGGGATATTCAAAGACCTACGAGCAGTACTTC. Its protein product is CASRGGYSKTYEQYF.

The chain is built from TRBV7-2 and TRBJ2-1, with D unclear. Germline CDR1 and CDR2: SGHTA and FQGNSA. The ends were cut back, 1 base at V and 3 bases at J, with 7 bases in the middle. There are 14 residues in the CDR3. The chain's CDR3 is CASSLDSYYNEQFF. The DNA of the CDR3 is TGTGCCAGCAGCTTAGATTCATACTACAATGAGCAGTTCTTC.

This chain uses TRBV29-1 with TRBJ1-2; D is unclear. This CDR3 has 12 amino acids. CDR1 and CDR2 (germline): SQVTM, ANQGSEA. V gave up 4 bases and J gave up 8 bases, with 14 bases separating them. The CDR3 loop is CSVGPSVVGYTF. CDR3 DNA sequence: TGCAGCGTTGGGCCCTCCGTCGTGGGCTACACCTTC.

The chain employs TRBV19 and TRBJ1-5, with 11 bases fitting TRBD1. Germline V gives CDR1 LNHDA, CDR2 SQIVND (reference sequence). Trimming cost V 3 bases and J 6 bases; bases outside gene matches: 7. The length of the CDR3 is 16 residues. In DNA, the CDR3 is TGTGCCAGTAGTATTTCTGGGACAGGGGGTTTTCAGCCCCAGCATTTT. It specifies CASSISGTGGFQPQHF.

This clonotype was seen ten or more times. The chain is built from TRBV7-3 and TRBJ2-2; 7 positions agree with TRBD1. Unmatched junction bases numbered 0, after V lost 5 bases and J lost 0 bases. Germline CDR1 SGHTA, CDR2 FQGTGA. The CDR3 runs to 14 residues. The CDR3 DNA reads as TGTGCCAGCAGCGGGACAGCGAACACCGGGGAGCTGTTTTTT. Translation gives CASSGTANTGELFF.

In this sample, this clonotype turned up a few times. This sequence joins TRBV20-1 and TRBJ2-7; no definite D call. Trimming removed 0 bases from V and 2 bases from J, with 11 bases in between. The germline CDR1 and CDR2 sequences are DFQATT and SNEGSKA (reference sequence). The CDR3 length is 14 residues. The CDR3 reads CSAREAGLTYEQYF. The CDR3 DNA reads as TGCAGTGCTAGAGAGGCAGGCTTGACCTACGAGCAGTACTTC.